The 23 T cell receptor beta chains listed next were all sequenced from one sample in a study of early T cells in non-severe SARS-CoV-2 infection (dated by TCRdb to the early 2020s). To prepare the library, 5' RACE was applied. Data came from a NextSeq 500. Through fastp at Q25 and MiXCR, TCRdb rebuilt clones from the public reads, retaining in-frame beta chains. Each record represents a unique CDR3 protein, reported with the most common genes and DNA among its rows. The sample table shows tens of thousands of distinct CDR3 sequences, and 11% are seen once. The ten largest clones add up to roughly 6% of the sample. Sequencing was performed on whole blood. These receptor sequences come from an adult who was a healthcare worker with PCR-confirmed SARS-CoV-2 infection or an uninfected control (not recorded which).

As concerns this clonotype: One end of the junction varies from germline; a read error may be responsible. The gene calls are TRBV6-5 and TRBJ1-1; D ambiguous. The CDR3 consists of 14 residues. CDR1 and CDR2 from the germline V gene are MNHEY and SVGAGI. The CDR3 sequence: CASSPPGVKTEAFF. The CDR3 DNA reads as TGTGCCAGCAGCCCGCCCGGGGTGAAGACTGAAGCTTTCTTT.

V gene TRBV2 combines with J gene TRBJ2-7; D call uncertain. The germline V gene has CDR1 SNHLY and CDR2 FYNNEI. This CDR3 comprises 12 residues. V was trimmed by 6 bases and J by 2 bases, leaving 8 bases between them. The CDR3, as DNA: TGTGCCAGCAGGGAGAGAACCTACGAGCAGTACTTC. Amino acids: CASRERTYEQYF.

The chain links TRBV6-2 or TRBV6-3 to TRBJ2-1; unclear D gene. Germline CDR1 is MNHEY and CDR2 is SVGEGT. This CDR3 spans 12 amino acids. The germline V and J ends were trimmed by 4 bases and 8 bases, with 9 bases remaining between them. The CDR3 nucleotides are TGTGCCAGCAGTTCCAGGTCCCATGAGCAGTTCTTC. Its protein is CASSSRSHEQFF.

The rearrangement joins TRBV7-2 to TRBJ2-5; the D is unclear. V gave up 0 bases and J gave up 4 bases, with 3 bases separating them. The germline V gene has CDR1 SGHTA and CDR2 FQGNSA. This CDR3 region has 12 residues. Here the CDR3 reads CASSLARETQYF. The DNA of the CDR3 is TGTGCCAGCAGCTTAGCTAGAGAGACCCAGTACTTC.

The CDR3 spells CASSHGQETQYF. For the CDR3, the DNA is TGCGCCAGCAGCCACGGTCAAGAGACCCAGTACTTC. The J gene is TRBJ2-5, the V gene TRBV5-1; no definite D call. V shed 4 bases and J shed 2 bases, with 6 bases lying between them. Germline V gene sequence: CDR1 SGHRS, CDR2 YFSETQ. The CDR3 loop spans 12 amino acids.

This clonotype came up a few times. The gene calls are TRBV3-1 and TRBJ2-3; D is uncertain. Germline loops: CDR1 LGHDT, CDR2 YNNKEL (reference sequence). The CDR3 totals 16 residues. V lost 3 bases and J lost 2, with 15 bases in between. CDR3 bases: TGTGCCAGCAGCCACAAGACACGATCCCCCACAGATACGCAGTATTTT. Its translation is CASSHKTRSPTDTQYF.

The chain has TRBV9 and TRBJ1-6, with 7 bases matching TRBD1. Per germline, CDR1 SGDLS and CDR2 YYNGEE. The V segment lost 2 bases and the J segment 7 bases; nucleotides outside the gene matches: 9. CDR3 size: 16 residues. The CDR3 sequence is CASSVLPEGANSPLHF. CDR3 nucleotides: TGTGCCAGCAGCGTGCTCCCTGAGGGGGCCAATTCACCCCTCCACTTT.

This clonotype showed up many times. The V call is TRBV20-1, the J call TRBJ1-2; D remains ambiguous. Germline V CDR1 and CDR2: DFQATT, SNEGSKA (reference sequence). CDR3 length: 12 residues. V was cut by 6 bases and J by 7 bases, with 15 bases left in between. This CDR3 is CSAPSWLSGYTF. In nucleotides, the CDR3 is TGCAGTGCCCCCTCGTGGCTCTCTGGCTACACCTTC.

This chain uses TRBV28 with TRBJ1-1, with D tentatively TRBD1 (6 bases). Trimming stripped 7 bases from V and 1 base from J, with 16 bases between. The CDR3 length is 15 residues. Per germline, CDR1 MDHEN and CDR2 SYDVKM. DNA for the CDR3: TGTGCCAGCACCATCAGGGGTGGAGGGAACACTGAAGCTTTCTTT. This translates into CASTIRGGGNTEAFF.

This clonotype showed up many times. The rearrangement links TRBV18 to TRBJ1-1, with 7 bases matching TRBD1. J was trimmed by 3 bases and V by 4 bases; bases with no gene match: 2. This CDR3 comprises 13 residues. Germline CDR1 KGHSH, CDR2 LQKENI. The CDR3 sequence is CASSQGADTEAFF. CDR3 bases: TGTGCCAGCTCACAGGGGGCAGACACTGAAGCTTTCTTT. Combining the CDR3 with reference TRBV18 and TRBJ1-1 gives the whole variable domain NAGVMQNPRHLVRRRGQEARLRCSPMKGHSHVYWYRQLPEEGLKFMVYLQKENIIDESGMPKERFSAEFPKEGPSILRIQQVVRGDSAAYFCASSQGADTEAFFGQGTRLTVV.

The chain employs TRBV5-1 and TRBJ2-2; no clear D gene. The CDR3 covers 13 residues. V lost 0 bases and J lost 6, with 6 bases in between. Per the germline V gene, CDR1 is SGHRS and CDR2 is YFSETQ. CDR3 bases: TGCGCCAGCAGCTTGGGATCTGCCGGGGAGCTGTTTTTT. This translates into CASSLGSAGELFF. The full variable domain, with the rest looked up from reference TRBV5-1 and TRBJ2-2, is KAGVTQTPRYLIKTRGQQVTLSCSPISGHRSVSWYQQTPGQGLQFLFEYFSETQRNKGNFPGRFSGRQFSNSRSEMNVSTLELGDSALYLCASSLGSAGELFFGEGSRLTVL.

There are a few counts of this clonotype. The V gene is TRBV7-2, the J gene TRBJ2-7; D unresolved. Germline assignment: CDR1 SGHTA and CDR2 FQGNSA. The CDR3 extends over 14 amino acids. V was shortened by 4 bases and J by 0 bases, with 10 bases between the two germline ends. The CDR3 bases are TGTGCCAGCAGCTCGACCCCGGGCTCCTACGAGCAGTACTTC. Protein product: CASSSTPGSYEQYF.

This chain links TRBV6-6 with TRBJ2-7; D is unclear. Germline V gene sequence: CDR1 MNHNY, CDR2 SVGAGI (reference sequence). The V end was cut by 0 bases, the J end by 7 bases, with 13 bases between. The CDR3 contains 14 residues. The chain's CDR3 is CASSYSRVKSEQYF. The DNA of the CDR3 is TGTGCCAGCAGTTACTCCCGGGTGAAGTCAGAGCAGTACTTC.

The chain couples TRBV28 to TRBJ2-7, with D hard to call. Germline V CDR1 and CDR2: MDHEN, SYDVKM. The V end was cut by 3 bases, the J end by 3 bases, with 12 bases between. The CDR3 runs 14 residues. The CDR3, as DNA: TGTGCCAGCAGTTTGCCGGGCCTCATCTACGAGCAGTACTTC. This sequence encodes CASSLPGLIYEQYF.

This chain uses TRBV20-1 with TRBJ2-1, with D perhaps TRBD1 (5 bases). This CDR3 comprises 14 residues. The germline V gene has CDR1 DFQATT and CDR2 SNEGSKA (reference sequence). Trimming stripped 3 bases from V and 5 bases from J, with 14 bases between. DNA of the CDR3: TGCAGTGCTAGTAAGGGGCAGCAGCACAATGAGCAGTTCTTC. Amino acids: CSASKGQQHNEQFF.

The V gene is TRBV28, the J gene TRBJ1-5; D is undetermined. CDR3 length equals 14 residues. V dropped 8 bases and J dropped 0 bases, with 11 bases sitting between them. Germline CDR1 and CDR2: MDHEN and SYDVKM. In DNA, the CDR3 is TGTGCCAGCTCTCCCGCGAATAGCAATCAGCCCCAGCATTTT. Its translation is CASSPANSNQPQHF.

This clonotype was recorded many times. The V gene is TRBV7-9, the J gene TRBJ1-1; 8 bases align to TRBD1. This CDR3 comprises 15 residues. Per germline, CDR1 SEHNR and CDR2 FQNEAQ (reference sequence). Written as DNA, the CDR3 is TGTGCTACTCGGTTTGTTGGGGACAGGCCCACTGAAGCTTTCTTT. Encoded protein: CATRFVGDRPTEAFF.

The J gene is TRBJ2-7, the V gene TRBV6-6; D unclear. V dropped 2 bases and J dropped 3 bases, with 11 bases sitting between them. The germline V gene has CDR1 MNHNY and CDR2 SVGAGI (reference sequence). This CDR3 region has 14 residues. CDR3 region: CASSYGQAHYEQYF. The CDR3 region has the DNA TGTGCCAGCAGTTACGGGCAGGCCCACTACGAGCAGTACTTC.

This clonotype was counted at least ten times. This chain joins TRBV28 and TRBJ1-2; 7 bases align to TRBD1. Germline V gives CDR1 MDHEN, CDR2 SYDVKM. Trimming took 4 bases from V and 2 from J; bases not matched to a gene: 4. This CDR3 region has 14 residues. The CDR3 sequence is CASSSTGTNYGYTF. CDR3 coding DNA: TGTGCCAGCAGTTCGACAGGGACGAACTATGGCTACACCTTC.

This chain uses TRBV19 with TRBJ2-3, with D unclear. V gave up 3 bases and J gave up 4 bases, with 14 bases separating them. Germline CDR1 and CDR2: LNHDA and SQIVND (reference sequence). This CDR3 is 15 amino acids long. The CDR3 DNA follows: TGTGCCAGTAGTATCTTTGGCGGACCCTCAGATACGCAGTATTTT. Residues: CASSIFGGPSDTQYF.

This clonotype showed up just a few times. The chain uses TRBV5-1 and TRBJ2-4; 7 bases are a match to TRBD1. CDR3 length equals 15 residues. V trimming: 3 bases; J trimming: 0 bases; junction bases outside the gene matches: 3. Germline V gene data show CDR1 as SGHRS and CDR2 as YFSETQ. The CDR3 DNA sequence: TGCGCCAGCAGCTCGCAGGGGGAAGCCAAAAACATTCAGTACTTC. Translation: CASSSQGEAKNIQYF.

This clonotype was detected a few times. The chain is built from TRBV6-4 and TRBJ2-3, with D tentatively TRBD2 (6 bases). CDR1 and CDR2 (germline): MRHNA, SNTAGT. The V end lost 4 bases, the J end lost 6 bases, and 14 bases lay between the germline ends. This CDR3 is built from 14 residues. For the CDR3, the DNA is TGTGCCAGCAGTGCCGGGGGAGAGGGGGATACGCAGTATTTT. This gives the protein CASSAGGEGDTQYF.

This clonotype was detected only a few times. The chain joins TRBV20-1 to TRBJ2-3, with D possibly matching TRBD2 (5 bases). Germline V gene lookup returns CDR1 DFQATT and CDR2 SNEGSKA (reference sequence). This CDR3 spans 11 amino acids. The V gene lost 1 base and the J gene lost 7 bases, with 6 bases spanning the gap. DNA of the CDR3: TGCAGTGCTAGAGCGGGGAATACGCAGTATTTT. Residues: CSARAGNTQYF.